Listed below are T cell receptor beta chains from one sample, sequenced in a study of blood T cells in healthy people across ages. One entry per CDR3 protein, called by TCRdb with MiXCR from the 5' RACE reads. The table has 1 million or so distinct CDR3 sequences, more than 40% seen once. The sequencing sample was made of blood. These receptor sequences come from a woman aged 55-70 years in good health. Each CDR3 is given with its conserved first and last residue. D genes are given only for firm matches. Clone size is stated in some rows and not others, as once, few, many or a class when expanded.

clone_size	v_call	d_call	j_call	cdr3_aa	cdr3_nt
many	TRBV7-3	.	TRBJ2-1	CASSSQPTGEQFF	TGTGCCAGCAGCTCCCAGCCAACGGGCGAGCAGTTCTTC
.	TRBV6-5	TRBD1	TRBJ1-2	CASRTTGKFDGYTF	TGTGCCAGCAGAACGACAGGGAAATTTGATGGCTACACCTTC
.	TRBV10-3	TRBD2	TRBJ2-7	CALRAGGSGDEQYF	TGTGCCCTCAGGGCTGGCGGGAGCGGGGATGAGCAGTACTTC
few	TRBV27	TRBD1	TRBJ2-5	CASRRNIQGVRETQYF	TGTGCCAGCAGAAGGAATATTCAGGGGGTCCGGGAGACCCAGTACTTC
few	TRBV20-1	.	TRBJ1-5	CSASGRQAATRSNQPQHF	TGCAGTGCTAGTGGTCGACAGGCCGCGACACGTAGCAATCAGCCCCAGCATTTT
many	TRBV12-3/TRBV12-4	TRBD1	TRBJ2-7	CASSLLVRGYNEQYF	TGTGCCAGCAGTTTATTGGTCAGGGGGTACAACGAGCAGTACTTC
.	TRBV5-1	.	TRBJ2-3	CASSLAGPAASTDTQYF	TGCGCCAGCAGCTTGGCCGGACCAGCAGCTAGCACAGATACGCAGTATTTT
.	TRBV29-1	TRBD1	TRBJ1-1	CSVPDRALNTEAFF	TGCAGCGTCCCGGACAGGGCCCTGAACACTGAAGCTTTCTTT
.	TRBV3-1	.	TRBJ2-5	CASSQDLGGSPQETQYF	TGTGCCAGCAGCCAAGACTTGGGAGGTTCGCCCCAAGAGACCCAGTACTTC
.	TRBV3-1	TRBD2	TRBJ2-4	CASSQDGTSGGGDIQYF	TGTGCCAGCAGCCAAGATGGGACTAGCGGGGGGGGCGACATTCAGTACTTC
few	TRBV10-3	TRBD2	TRBJ2-7	CAISDLKRDFSYEQYF	TGTGCCATCAGTGATCTCAAGCGGGACTTCTCCTACGAGCAGTACTTC
.	TRBV6-6	.	TRBJ1-5	CASSRRVQMGNQPQHF	TGTGCCAGCAGTAGGAGGGTACAGATGGGCAATCAGCCCCAGCATTTT
.	TRBV6-5	.	TRBJ1-1	CASKEVQNTEAFF	TGTGCCAGCAAGGAGGTTCAGAACACTGAAGCTTTCTTT
.	TRBV7-3	.	TRBJ2-1	CASSPGPPGPYNEQFF	TGTGCCAGCAGCCCCGGCCCACCCGGGCCCTACAATGAGCAGTTCTTC
many	TRBV12-3/TRBV12-4	TRBD1	TRBJ2-5	CASSPPDRPYQETQYF	TGTGCCAGCAGTCCACCGGACAGGCCGTACCAAGAGACCCAGTACTTC
.	TRBV28	TRBD2	TRBJ2-1	CASSPNAGLAGCNEQFF	TGTGCCAGCAGTCCAAACGCCGGACTAGCGGGGTGCAATGAGCAGTTCTTC